A selection of T cell receptor beta chains follows, all from one sample in a study of blood T cell repertoires in COVID-19. Generated by immunoSEQ multiplex PCR, the TCRdb table keeps only in-frame clones and is missing some. The profile shows about 270,000 clones, around 93% of them singletons. Sequenced: PBMCs or T cells enriched from blood (not recorded which). The receptors here all came from a man aged 40-49 years who had been exposed to COVID-19. Both conserved end residues are part of each CDR3. A D gene is named only where the DNA matches it firmly. Not all rows give a size; the values are once, few, many and, for expanded clones, a class.

abundance | j_gene | len | v_gene | d_gene | CDR3nt | CDR3aa
- | TRBJ1-2 | 13 | TRBV19 | TRBD1 | TGTGCCAGCGGGGACAGGGGGCTGGATGGCTACACCTTC | CASGDRGLDGYTF
- | TRBJ1-1 | 17 | TRBV4-1 | TRBD1 | TGCGCCAGCAGCCAAGATGGGGACAGGGGGCGCGGCACTGAAGCTTTCTTT | CASSQDGDRGRGTEAFF
- | TRBJ1-1 | 16 | TRBV6-1 | - | TGTGCCAGCAGTGAACATTGGGGCAGGGCGAACACTGAAGCTTTCTTT | CASSEHWGRANTEAFF
- | TRBJ1-1 | 12 | TRBV28 | - | TGTGCCAGCAGTAGACAGATCCCTGAAGCTTTCTTT | CASSRQIPEAFF
- | TRBJ1-2 | 12 | TRBV28 | TRBD1 | TGTGCCAGCAGAAGCGACAGGGGTAGCTACACCTTC | CASRSDRGSYTF
- | TRBJ1-2 | 12 | TRBV6-1 | - | TGTGCCAGCAGTGAAGTGTATCCTGGCTACACCTTC | CASSEVYPGYTF
- | TRBJ2-2 | 16 | TRBV6-5 | - | TGTGCCAGCAGTTACTCGACTATTCCGGATACCGGGGAGCTGTTTTTT | CASSYSTIPDTGELFF
- | TRBJ2-3 | 13 | TRBV28 | - | TGTGCCGGACGCAGGGGGGGCACAGATACGCAGTATTTT | CAGRRGGTDTQYF
- | TRBJ1-5 | 14 | TRBV28 | - | TGTGCCAGCGTCCAACAGGGTCTTGCCTGGCCCCAGCATTTT | CASVQQGLAWPQHF
- | TRBJ2-7 | 15 | TRBV9 | TRBD2 | TGTGCCAGCAGCGTAGCATCGGGAGGGCGCTACGAGCAGTACTTC | CASSVASGGRYEQYF
- | TRBJ1-6 | 13 | TRBV5-8 | - | TGTGCCAGCAGCGGAGACACACGGGGACCCCTCCACTTT | CASSGDTRGPLHF
- | TRBJ2-2 | 14 | TRBV7-9 | - | TGTGCCAGCAGCTTAGACAGGGAGACCGGGGAGCTGTTTTTT | CASSLDRETGELFF
few | TRBJ2-7 | 16 | TRBV15 | - | TGTGCCACCAGCAGAGTCACCGGGGGACCCTCCAACGAGCAGTACTTC | CATSRVTGGPSNEQYF
- | TRBJ2-1 | 15 | TRBV6-5 | TRBD2 | TGTGCCAGCAGACCTTTGGGACTAGAGTACAATGAGCAGTTCTTC | CASRPLGLEYNEQFF
once | TRBJ2-6 | 18 | TRBV9 | TRBD1 | TGTGCCAGCAGCCCTAGGACAGGGGTTGGCTTTGGGGCCAACGTCCTGACTTTC | CASSPRTGVGFGANVLTF
- | TRBJ2-6 | 17 | TRBV28 | - | TGTGCCAGCAGTTTCGGAGGCGCTGTCTCTGGGGCCAACGTCCTGACTTTC | CASSFGGAVSGANVLTF
- | TRBJ2-7 | 13 | TRBV12-3/TRBV12-4 | TRBD1 | TGTGCCAGCAGCACTGGGACAGCCTACGAGCAGTACTTC | CASSTGTAYEQYF
- | TRBJ2-2 | 14 | TRBV19 | - | TGTGCCAGTAGTATCTTGGGGAGTCCCGGGGAGCTGTTTTTT | CASSILGSPGELFF
- | TRBJ2-7 | 15 | TRBV10-1 | TRBD2 | TGCGCCAGCAGTACCGGACTAGCGGGAGTAACCGAGCAGTACTTC | CASSTGLAGVTEQYF
- | TRBJ2-7 | 14 | TRBV4-2 | - | TGTGCCAGCAGCCAAGACAGGATTTTCTACGAGCAGTACTTC | CASSQDRIFYEQYF
- | TRBJ1-1 | 13 | TRBV18 | - | TGTGCCAGCTCACCGACAAGGCACACTGAAGCTTTCTTT | CASSPTRHTEAFF
- | TRBJ2-7 | 15 | TRBV6-5 | TRBD2 | TGTGCCAGCAGTTACTCGACCGGGGGGTCCTACGAGCAGTACTTC | CASSYSTGGSYEQYF
- | TRBJ1-1 | 13 | TRBV13 | - | TGTGCCAGCAGCGGCCCTCAGGGGACTGAAGCTTTCTTT | CASSGPQGTEAFF
- | TRBJ1-1 | 16 | TRBV29-1 | TRBD1 | TGCAGCGCCCAACGAAGGACAGGGGCGTCAAACACTGAAGCTTTCTTT | CSAQRRTGASNTEAFF
- | TRBJ1-1 | 15 | TRBV7-9 | TRBD1 | TGTGCCAGCAGCTTAAGGGGACAGACGAACACTGAAGCTTTCTTT | CASSLRGQTNTEAFF
- | TRBJ2-1 | 15 | TRBV7-3 | TRBD1 | TGTGCCAGCAGCTCAAGGGGGACAGGGGACAATGAGCAGTTCTTC | CASSSRGTGDNEQFF
- | TRBJ1-3 | 15 | TRBV28 | TRBD1 | TGTGCCAGCAGCTTGACAGGGGACTCTGGAAACACCATATATTTT | CASSLTGDSGNTIYF
- | TRBJ2-2 | 15 | TRBV7-6 | - | TGTGCCAGCAGCTTAGTAAGCGGGAACACCGGGGAGCTGTTTTTT | CASSLVSGNTGELFF
- | TRBJ2-3 | 18 | TRBV14 | TRBD2 | TGTGCCAGCAGCCAAGAGCGCCTCAGCGGGAGGGCCATGGATACGCAGTATTTT | CASSQERLSGRAMDTQYF
- | TRBJ1-2 | 14 | TRBV6-2/TRBV6-3 | - | TGTGCCAGCAGCTTTACCCACAGCAACTATGGCTACACCTTC | CASSFTHSNYGYTF
- | TRBJ2-5 | 13 | TRBV7-9 | - | TGTGCCAGCAGCTTAGATGGGGCGGAGACCCAGTACTTC | CASSLDGAETQYF
- | TRBJ1-2 | 12 | TRBV29-1 | TRBD1 | TGCAGCGAGACTGACAGGGTTCATGGCTACACCTTC | CSETDRVHGYTF
- | TRBJ2-4 | 17 | TRBV4-1 | TRBD2 | TGCGCCAGCAGCCAAGATGCTAGCGGGGTAGCCAAAAACATTCAGTACTTC | CASSQDASGVAKNIQYF
- | TRBJ2-5 | 14 | TRBV6-5 | - | TGTGCCAGCAGTTACGGGGGGAGGGGGGAGACCCAGTACTTC | CASSYGGRGETQYF
once | TRBJ2-7 | 14 | TRBV15 | TRBD1 | TGTGCCACCAGCTTCAGGACAGGAAGCTACGAGCAGTACTTC | CATSFRTGSYEQYF
- | TRBJ2-2 | 15 | TRBV30 | - | TGTGCCTGGAGTCCCGATAGCGTAAACACCGGGGAGCTGTTTTTT | CAWSPDSVNTGELFF
- | TRBJ1-4 | 15 | TRBV9 | - | TGTGCCAGCAGCCACACAGGAGCAACTAATGAAAAACTGTTTTTT | CASSHTGATNEKLFF
- | TRBJ1-1 | 18 | TRBV4-2 | TRBD1 | TGTGCCAGCAGCCAAGAGGACAGGGCAAGTTCCCCGAACACTGAAGCTTTCTTT | CASSQEDRASSPNTEAFF
- | TRBJ2-7 | 15 | TRBV6-2/TRBV6-3 | TRBD2 | TGTGCCAGCAGTCCGAGGGACTACCCCAAGGACGAGCAGTACTTC | CASSPRDYPKDEQYF
- | TRBJ1-5 | 14 | TRBV19 | TRBD1 | TGTGCCAGTAGTATAGCCACAGGGGTTCAGCCCCAGCATTTT | CASSIATGVQPQHF
- | TRBJ2-3 | 15 | TRBV7-2 | TRBD1 | TGTGCCAGCAGCTTGACAGGGGTTGGCACAGATACGCAGTATTTT | CASSLTGVGTDTQYF
- | TRBJ1-5 | 14 | TRBV2 | - | TGTGCCAGCAGACGGCGGGACGGCAATCAGCCCCAGCATTTT | CASRRRDGNQPQHF
- | TRBJ1-5 | 16 | TRBV9 | - | TGTGCCAGCAGCCCCACTCCCCAGGGTCACAATCAGCCCCAGCATTTT | CASSPTPQGHNQPQHF
- | TRBJ1-1 | 12 | TRBV12-3/TRBV12-4 | - | TGTGCCAGCAGCCTAAGGTCCAGGGCGGCTTTCTTT | CASSLRSRAAFF
- | TRBJ2-1 | 17 | TRBV4-1 | - | TGCGCCAGCAGCTCTTTGGGGCGGAACTCGTTAGCGGATGAGCAGTTCTTC | CASSSLGRNSLADEQFF
- | TRBJ2-7 | 14 | TRBV2 | TRBD1 | TGTGCCAGCAGTACAACGACAGGGCGGAGCGAGCAGTACTTC | CASSTTTGRSEQYF
- | TRBJ2-1 | 18 | TRBV11-2 | TRBD2 | TGTGCCAGCAGCTTTAGGACTAGCGGGAGTGGCGCCTACAATGAGCAGTTCTTC | CASSFRTSGSGAYNEQFF
- | TRBJ1-1 | 16 | TRBV29-1 | - | TGCAGCGTTGACCCGGAGGCAGCGAAGACGAACACTGAAGCTTTCTTT | CSVDPEAAKTNTEAFF
few | TRBJ2-3 | 14 | TRBV5-1 | TRBD2 | TGCGCCAGCAGCAGTGGACTAGCGGGAGATACGCAGTATTTT | CASSSGLAGDTQYF
once | TRBJ2-1 | 18 | TRBV5-1 | TRBD2 | TGCGCCAGCAGCCCCGGAGGTAGCGGGAGGGGTTTCTCCAATGAGCAGTTCTTC | CASSPGGSGRGFSNEQFF
once | TRBJ2-2 | 16 | TRBV28 | TRBD1 | TGTGCCAGCAGTTTGAGGGGACAGGGGAACACCGGGGAGCTGTTTTTT | CASSLRGQGNTGELFF
- | TRBJ1-1 | 14 | TRBV6-5 | - | TGTGCCAGCACCGTACTGGACAGCAACACTGAAGCTTTCTTT | CASTVLDSNTEAFF
- | TRBJ2-5 | 12 | TRBV3-1/TRBV3-2 | - | TGTGCCAGCAGCCCAAATGAGGAGACCCAGTACTTC | CASSPNEETQYF
- | TRBJ2-5 | 15 | TRBV10-3 | - | TGTGCCATCAGTGAGATGATAGCGACAAGAGAGACCCAGTACTTC | CAISEMIATRETQYF
- | TRBJ2-7 | 14 | TRBV7-3 | TRBD2 | TGTGCCAGCAGCTTTCAGGCTAGCGGGGGCGAGCAGTACTTC | CASSFQASGGEQYF
- | TRBJ2-7 | 15 | TRBV5-4 | TRBD2 | TGTGCCAGCAGCCGCGGGACTAGCGGGAGCCACGAGCAGTACTTC | CASSRGTSGSHEQYF